This T cell receptor beta chain was obtained from a study of cytomegalovirus exposure and HLA in healthy donors. Study findings and constraints: Based on reports, TCR beta sequences accurately predicted HLA-A and HLA-B alleles for most subjects.

PCR was performed using 60 Vbeta and 13 Jbeta primers. Here immunoSEQ multiplex PCR was the method, and the copy in TCRdb shows in-frame clones only, minus some. The data contain around 150,000 clones, 76% of them singletons. Per germline, CDR1 LGHNT and CDR2 FRNRAP. This CDR3 has 14 amino acids. V was shortened by 0 bases and J by 5 bases, with 10 bases between the two germline ends. Worth noting for this clone: Its specificity is unknown.

The TCR was taken from a man between 18 and 29 years old in good health and CMV-seronegative. The V call is TRBV12-5, the J call TRBJ1-1; TRBD1 might be the D (6 bases). The sample taken for sequencing was PBMCs. CDR3 bases: TGTGCTAGTGGTTTGGTAGAGGGGGAAACTGAAGCTTTCTTT. Translation: CASGLVEGETEAFF.